One sample yielded the 9 T cell receptor beta chains listed below, sequenced in a study of T cells in Graves' hyperthyroidism and ophthalmopathy. The CDR3 regions of TCR beta were amplified from RNA transcripts. Carried out on the TCR CDR3, a first-round RT-PCR used the HTBI primer set. Via MiXCR, TCRdb re-called the multiplex PCR reads, giving one row per CDR3 protein. The sample holds about 110,000 distinct CDR3 sequences, approximately 15% seen once. The source material was blood. The receptors were sampled from a woman aged 45-65 years with Graves' hyperthyroidism.

This clonotype was recorded at least ten times. The rearrangement uses TRBV7-9 and TRBJ2-1; 13 nucleotides line up with TRBD2. Germline V gene lookup returns CDR1 SEHNR and CDR2 FQNEAQ (reference sequence). V gave up 5 bases and J gave up 0 bases; unmatched junction bases: 16. The CDR3 runs to 21 residues. The CDR3, as DNA: TGTGCCAGCAGCCCTACTCCGGGACTAGCGGGGTCCCGGAGCTCCTACAATGAGCAGTTCTTC. As protein: CASSPTPGLAGSRSSYNEQFF.

The chain recombines TRBV7-2 with TRBJ2-4; maybe TRBD2 (6 bases). The CDR3 loop spans 15 amino acids. Trimming stripped 5 bases from V and 3 bases from J, with 14 bases between. From germline, CDR1 is SGHTA and CDR2 FQGNSA. This CDR3 is CASSPLGGFKNIQYF. In DNA form, the CDR3 reads TGTGCCAGCAGCCCGCTCGGGGGTTTCAAAAACATTCAGTACTTC.

The genes are TRBV27 and TRBJ2-5, with TRBD1 identical over 11 bases. Trimming cost V 5 bases and J 7 bases; bases outside gene matches: 15. The CDR3 totals 17 residues. The V gene's germline CDR1 is MNHEY and CDR2 SMNVEV (reference sequence). The CDR3 sequence: CASSPIPPGQGGGTQYF. CDR3 in DNA: TGTGCCAGCAGTCCCATCCCTCCGGGACAGGGGGGGGGGACCCAGTACTTC.

This clonotype turned up a few times. The CDR3 sequence: CASSLVGGFDTDTQYF. In DNA, the CDR3 is TGTGCCAGCAGCTTAGTGGGAGGGTTTGACACAGATACGCAGTATTTT. This chain connects TRBV7-9 to TRBJ2-3; 7 positions agree with TRBD2. Germline lookup yields CDR1 SEHNR and CDR2 FQNEAQ (reference sequence). V lost 1 base, J lost 2 bases, and 6 bases stayed unmatched. This CDR3 comprises 16 residues.

This clonotype was found many times. The rearrangement uses TRBV6-1 and TRBJ1-2, with D uncertain. CDR3 size: 11 residues. Deletions cut 6 bases from V and 8 bases from J, with 10 bases between. In germline, CDR1 is MNHNS, CDR2 SASEGT. CDR3 coding DNA: TGTGCCAGCAGCGACCAGTACGGCTACACCTTC. Translation gives CASSDQYGYTF.

This clonotype has ten or more counts. The chain recombines TRBV6-2 or TRBV6-3 with TRBJ2-1; D may be TRBD2 (5 bases). Trimming removed 6 bases from V and 9 bases from J, with 12 bases in between. CDR1 is MNHEY and CDR2 is SVGEGT in the germline V gene. The CDR3 spans 12 residues. CDR3 protein: CASSDLAGEQFF. The DNA for the CDR3 is TGTGCCAGCAGCGACCTAGCTGGTGAGCAGTTCTTC.

This clonotype was seen repeatedly, ten times or more. The V and J genes are TRBV20-1 and TRBJ2-2; tentatively, D is TRBD2 (5 bases). V gave up 5 bases and J gave up 7 bases, with 11 bases separating them. The CDR3 length is 12 residues. Germline V CDR1 and CDR2: DFQATT, SNEGSKA (reference sequence). DNA for the CDR3: TGCAGTGCTGAGGAGGCTTTCGGGGAGCTGTTTTTT. This encodes CSAEEAFGELFF.

This clonotype was recorded at least ten times. This rearrangement joins TRBV2 to TRBJ1-2, with TRBD1 matching 7 bases. The V segment lost 6 bases and the J segment 3 bases; nucleotides outside the gene matches: 7. The CDR3 covers 14 residues. Germline CDR1 and CDR2: SNHLY and FYNNEI. CDR3 loop: CASSRGGSYYGYTF. The CDR3 nucleotides are TGTGCCAGCAGCCGAGGGGGCTCCTACTATGGCTACACCTTC.

This clonotype was seen only a few times. The gene calls are TRBV4-1 and TRBJ1-2; 8 bases are a match to TRBD1. The trim removed 3 bases at V and 2 bases at J, leaving 5 bases unmatched. CDR1 and CDR2 (germline): MGHRA, YSYEKL. CDR3 length equals 15 residues. CDR3 region: CASSHVGTGNYGYTF. In DNA, the CDR3 is TGCGCCAGCAGCCACGTAGGGACAGGCAACTATGGCTACACCTTC.